The 25 T cell receptor beta chains below were found in one sample sequenced in a study of blood T cell repertoires in COVID-19. Profiled with immunoSEQ multiplex PCR; TCRdb holds only in-frame clones, not every one. Of roughly 250,000 clones listed, over 65% are singletons. Sequenced: peripheral blood. These receptor sequences come from a woman of 80 years or more with acute or convalescent COVID-19.

This chain joins TRBV3-1 (or the pseudogene TRBV3-2) and TRBJ2-1; the match to TRBD1 covers 10 bases. This CDR3 spans 15 amino acids. After removal of 4 bases from V and 9 bases from J, the junction contained 9 bases not matched to a gene. Germline values: CDR1 LGHDT, CDR2 YNNKEL (reference sequence). The DNA for the CDR3 is TGTGCCAGCAGCCGGTGGTCGGGGACAGGGGTTGAGCAGTTCTTC. Protein product: CASSRWSGTGVEQFF.

The V and J genes are TRBV4-2 and TRBJ1-1; TRBD1 might be the D (5 bases). The CDR3 consists of 17 residues. Germline assignment: CDR1 LGHNA and CDR2 YNFKEQ. The ends were cut back, 4 bases at V and 1 base at J, with 19 bases in the middle. The CDR3 DNA reads as TGTGCCAGCAGCCGCCCCGCGACAGACTTATCGAACACTGAAGCTTTCTTT. Translating gives CASSRPATDLSNTEAFF.

The gene calls are TRBV29-1 and TRBJ1-2; D is possibly TRBD1 (5 bases). This CDR3 spans 15 amino acids. The germline gives CDR1 SQVTM, CDR2 ANQGSEA. V was shortened by 1 base and J by 4 bases, with 16 bases between the two germline ends. The CDR3 nucleotides read TGCAGCGTTGAAGCCCCGGACAAAAGCCTCTATGGCTACACCTTC. Protein sequence: CSVEAPDKSLYGYTF. Looking up the rest from reference TRBV29-1 and TRBJ1-2 gives the full variable domain: SAVISQKPSRDICQRGTSLTIQCQVDSQVTMMFWYRQQPGQSLTLIATANQGSEATYESGFVIDKFPISRPNLTFSTLTVSNMSPEDSSIYLCSVEAPDKSLYGYTFGSGTRLTVV.

This clone showed up just a few times. The genes are TRBV6-1 and TRBJ1-1; a possible D gene is TRBD1 (5 bases). The CDR3 extends over 14 amino acids. V lost 2 bases to trimming and J lost 5 bases, with 12 bases between them. The germline CDR1 and CDR2 sequences are MNHNS and SASEGT. CDR3 nucleotides: TGTGCCAGCAGTGAATTTGGAGGGGAGACTGAAGCTTTCTTT. Translation gives CASSEFGGETEAFF.

The CDR3 region is CASSEYGAGGPHGQETQYF. The CDR3 DNA reads as TGTGCCAGCAGTGAATATGGAGCGGGAGGGCCCCATGGCCAAGAGACCCAGTACTTC. The V and J genes are TRBV2 and TRBJ2-5, with 10 bases lining up with TRBD2. CDR1 and CDR2 (germline): SNHLY, FYNNEI. Trimming took 2 bases from V and 1 from J; bases not matched to a gene: 13. This CDR3 is 19 amino acids long.

This chain connects TRBV5-5 to TRBJ1-4, with 10 bases fitting TRBD1. V dropped 3 bases and J dropped 7; count of bases not matched to a gene: 6. Germline V gene data show CDR1 as SGHKS and CDR2 as YYEKEE (reference sequence). The CDR3 extends over 15 amino acids. Here the CDR3 DNA reads TGTGCCAGCAGCTCCCGACAGGGGGCTAGTGAAAAACTGTTTTTT. This codes for CASSSRQGASEKLFF.

The chain recombines TRBV2 with TRBJ1-4; tentative D call: TRBD1 (6 bases). Germline loops: CDR1 SNHLY, CDR2 FYNNEI. The CDR3 is made up of 15 amino acids. V was clipped by 6 bases and J by 7 bases, with 18 bases between them. The CDR3 DNA is TGTGCCAGCAGGAGGGCCGGGACATTGGCTGAAAAACTGTTTTTT. This encodes CASRRAGTLAEKLFF.

J is TRBJ2-7 and V is TRBV4-1, with D perhaps TRBD2 (5 bases). The CDR3 is 16 residues long. The V gene's germline CDR1 is MGHRA and CDR2 YSYEKL. V was pared by 0 bases and J by 2 bases, with 14 bases between. CDR3 nucleotides: TGCGCCAGCAGCCAAGATGAAGAGGGTCACACCTACGAGCAGTACTTC. This codes for CASSQDEEGHTYEQYF.

The chain has TRBV7-2 and TRBJ1-1, with D perhaps TRBD1 (5 bases). The CDR3 has 15 residues. Germline V gives CDR1 SGHTA, CDR2 FQGNSA. Trimming pared 5 bases from V and 4 bases from J, leaving 17 bases between. The CDR3 region is CASSTSSGGVTEAFF. The CDR3 DNA is TGTGCCAGCAGCACGTCATCGGGGGGTGTCACTGAAGCTTTCTTT.

This chain links TRBV5-4 with TRBJ2-7, with 10 nucleotides matching TRBD2. The germline gives CDR1 SGHNT, CDR2 YYREEE (reference sequence). The V gene end was trimmed by 4 bases and the J gene end by 6 bases; junction bases not matched to a gene: 4. The CDR3 extends over 13 amino acids. Written as DNA, the CDR3 is TGTGCCAGCAGCAGTAGCGGGGGGAGCGAGCAGTACTTC. Protein: CASSSSGGSEQYF.

This clone was seen a few times. The rearrangement links TRBV11-2 to TRBJ2-1; 7 nucleotides match TRBD2. CDR3 length equals 17 residues. Trimming cost V 6 bases and J 8 bases; bases outside gene matches: 19. CDR1 is SGHAT, CDR2 FQNNGV, per germline. CDR3 amino acids: CASSPTRAPLRGDEQFF. The CDR3 DNA reads TGTGCCAGCAGTCCAACTAGGGCCCCCCTACGGGGGGATGAGCAGTTCTTC.

In the case of this clone: Other DNA sequences in this sample translate to the same CDR3. The chain joins TRBV11-2 to TRBJ2-7; possible D gene TRBD1, 5 bases. Germline V lookup: CDR1 SGHAT, CDR2 FQNNGV. Trimming shortened V by 1 base and J by 0 bases, and 7 bases separated the two germline ends. CDR3 size: 14 residues. CDR3 sequence: CASSLGGGSYEQYF. CDR3 sequence (DNA): TGTGCCAGCAGCTTAGGGGGCGGCTCCTACGAGCAGTACTTC.

The gene calls are TRBV19 and TRBJ1-2, with 9 nucleotides matching TRBD1. The junction had 10 bases not matched to a gene; V was cut back by 4 bases and J by 4 bases. Germline V lookup: CDR1 LNHDA, CDR2 SQIVND (reference sequence). The CDR3 totals 16 residues. The CDR3 here is CASSNRPGQGSYGYTF. CDR3 DNA sequence: TGTGCCAGTAGTAACCGACCGGGACAGGGAAGCTATGGCTACACCTTC.

The chain couples TRBV5-1 to TRBJ1-4, with 9 positions matching TRBD1. Germline trimming cut 3 bases from V and 9 bases from J; bases unmatched to any gene: 12. Looked up from germline, CDR1 is SGHRS and CDR2 is YFSETQ. The CDR3 has 16 residues. CDR3 coding DNA: TGCGCCAGCAGCTACCAGGGACAGGGAGGAATCAAAAAACTGTTTTTT. It encodes CASSYQGQGGIKKLFF.

The chain links TRBV28 to TRBJ1-3, with D maybe TRBD1 (5 bases). The CDR3 extends over 15 amino acids. The V gene lost 6 bases and the J gene lost 0 bases, with 12 bases spanning the gap. Germline CDR1 MDHEN, CDR2 SYDVKM. CDR3 region: CASSSGGGSGNTIYF. CDR3 nucleotides: TGTGCCAGCAGCTCCGGGGGAGGCTCTGGAAACACCATATATTTT.

The rearrangement joins TRBV2 to TRBJ2-5; D gene ambiguous. Germline-derived CDR1 and CDR2 are SNHLY and FYNNEI. CDR3 length: 14 amino acids. V was clipped by 11 bases and J by 0 bases, with 16 bases between them. The CDR3 DNA follows: TGTGCCGGCTACAAGACTCTGTACCAAGAGACCCAGTACTTC. Its translation: CAGYKTLYQETQYF.

This clone was detected only a few times. The rearrangement joins TRBV5-1 to TRBJ1-1; 9 bases align to TRBD1. This CDR3 has 17 residues. V lost 0 bases, J lost 4 bases, and 10 bases stayed unmatched. Germline V gives CDR1 SGHRS, CDR2 YFSETQ. As DNA, the CDR3 is TGCGCCAGCAGCTTGGTCGGCGGGACAGGGAGGAGCACTGAAGCTTTCTTT. Protein: CASSLVGGTGRSTEAFF.

The chain joins TRBV6-5 to TRBJ2-3; TRBD2 might be the D (5 bases). V lost 2 bases and J 3 bases, leaving 15 bases between the germline ends. The CDR3 loop spans 16 amino acids. Germline assignment: CDR1 MNHEY and CDR2 SVGAGI. As DNA, the CDR3 is TGTGCCAGCAGTTACCACGGGAACTTTAGAACAGATACGCAGTATTTT. Translating gives CASSYHGNFRTDTQYF.

This chain joins TRBV4-3 and TRBJ1-2; TRBD1 matches 9 bases. The length of the CDR3 is 18 residues. The junction had 12 bases not matched to a gene; V was cut back by 0 bases and J by 4 bases. The germline CDR1 and CDR2 sequences are LGHNA and YSLEER. CDR3 coding DNA: TGCGCCAGCAGCCAAGATTGGCAAGTCGGGACAGGGAGCTATGGCTACACCTTC. It is translated as CASSQDWQVGTGSYGYTF.

The chain carries TRBV7-9 and TRBJ1-5, with a weak D call TRBD1 (5 bases). Deletions cut 5 bases from V and 4 bases from J, with 18 bases between. Germline V lookup: CDR1 SEHNR, CDR2 FQNEAQ (reference sequence). This CDR3 is 16 amino acids long. CDR3 nucleotide sequence: TGTGCCAGCAGCCTAGAGGGGCCCCGAGGAAATCAGCCCCAGCATTTT. It codes for CASSLEGPRGNQPQHF.

This chain connects TRBV19 to TRBJ2-1, with 10 bases matching TRBD2. This CDR3 spans 16 amino acids. Per germline, CDR1 LNHDA and CDR2 SQIVND (reference sequence). J lost 4 bases, V lost 3 bases, and 6 bases had no gene match. The CDR3 DNA reads TGTGCCAGTAGTATGGTAGGACTAGCGGTTTACAATGAGCAGTTCTTC. Protein product: CASSMVGLAVYNEQFF. The variable domain in full, completed from reference TRBV19 and TRBJ2-1, reads DGGITQSPKYLFRKEGQNVTLSCEQNLNHDAMYWYRQDPGQGLRLIYYSQIVNDFQKGDIAEGYSVSREKKESFPLTVTSAQKNPTAFYLCASSMVGLAVYNEQFFGPGTRLTVL.

The chain carries TRBV2 and TRBJ1-6; D is possibly TRBD1 (6 bases). V was clipped by 2 bases and J by 10 bases, with 15 bases between them. There are 15 residues in the CDR3. Germline lookup yields CDR1 SNHLY and CDR2 FYNNEI. CDR3 nucleotide sequence: TGTGCCAGCAGTGAATCGGGCAGGGGCAAATCACCCCTCCACTTT. Residues: CASSESGRGKSPLHF. The whole variable domain, remainder taken from reference TRBV2 and TRBJ1-6, is EPEVTQTPSHQVTQMGQEVILRCVPISNHLYFYWYRQILGQKVEFLVSFYNNEISEKSEIFDDQFSVERPDGSNFTLKIRSTKLEDSAMYFCASSESGRGKSPLHFGNGTRLTVT.

The rearrangement joins TRBV6-6 to TRBJ1-5; D may be TRBD1 (6 bases). The CDR3 has 16 residues. Germline V gives CDR1 MNHNY, CDR2 SVGAGI (reference sequence). V lost 6 bases to trimming and J lost 0 bases, with 15 bases between them. The CDR3 DNA reads TGTGCCAGCAGGTCCTTCGGGACACTTAGCAATCAGCCCCAGCATTTT. It yields the protein CASRSFGTLSNQPQHF.

CDR3 protein: CASSDRTGSDEQYF. The DNA for the CDR3 is TGTGCCAGCAGTGATCGGACAGGGAGCGACGAGCAGTACTTC. The gene calls are TRBV2 and TRBJ2-7; 8 nucleotides align to TRBD1. J lost 5 bases, V lost 3 bases, and 6 bases had no gene match. Looked up from germline, CDR1 is SNHLY and CDR2 is FYNNEI. This CDR3 spans 14 amino acids.

The rearrangement uses TRBV7-2 and TRBJ2-7; 9 bases align to TRBD2. V lost 4 bases and J lost 6; bases outside the gene matches: 10. Germline V lookup: CDR1 SGHTA, CDR2 FQGNSA. The CDR3 consists of 15 residues. CDR3 sequence (DNA): TGTGCCAGCAGCTCTCCCTCGGGACTAGCAGCCGAGCAGTACTTC. It is translated as CASSSPSGLAAEQYF.